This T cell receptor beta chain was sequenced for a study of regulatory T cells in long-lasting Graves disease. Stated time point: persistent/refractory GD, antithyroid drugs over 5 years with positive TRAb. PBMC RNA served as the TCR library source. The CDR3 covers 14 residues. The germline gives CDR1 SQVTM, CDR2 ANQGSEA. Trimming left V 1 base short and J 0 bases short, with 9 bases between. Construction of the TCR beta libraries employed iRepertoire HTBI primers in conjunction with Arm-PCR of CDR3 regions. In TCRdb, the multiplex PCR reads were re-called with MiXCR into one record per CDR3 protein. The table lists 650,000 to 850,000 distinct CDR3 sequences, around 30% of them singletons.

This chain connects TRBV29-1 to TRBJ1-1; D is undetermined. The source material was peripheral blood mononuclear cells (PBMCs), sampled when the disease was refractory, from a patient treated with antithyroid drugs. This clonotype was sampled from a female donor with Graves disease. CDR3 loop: CSVEVGHLNTEAFF. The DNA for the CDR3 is TGCAGCGTTGAAGTAGGGCACTTGAACACTGAAGCTTTCTTT.